A single T cell receptor (beta chain) is shown here with its context. The data were taken from a study of control samples from healthy donors and cancer patients. The V gene lost 5 bases and the J gene lost 2 bases, with 16 bases spanning the gap. Per the germline V gene, CDR1 is MNHEY and CDR2 is SMNVEV (reference sequence). The CDR3 extends over 15 amino acids. Data came from immunoSEQ multiplex PCR; TCRdb stores just in-frame clones and leaves some out. The table has 75,000 to 90,000 clones, over 75% seen once. Sequencing used blood. The clonotype originates from a man in his fifties or sixties in good health. V gene TRBV27 combines with J gene TRBJ2-7, with a weak D call TRBD1 (6 bases). The CDR3 sequence is CASSPIGTPTYEQYF. CDR3 in DNA: TGTGCCAGCAGTCCCATAGGGACACCTACCTACGAGCAGTACTTC.